This T cell receptor (beta chain) was retrieved from a study of blood T cells in healthy people across ages (dated by TCRdb to the mid-2010s). Background for the entire study: Template switching captured roughly one uniquely barcoded TCR beta cDNA molecule per two T cells in model experiments. To avoid experimental bias, donors of different ages were distributed randomly across sequencing lanes. Using deep sequencing normalized with unique cDNA molecular identifiers, the study measured how TCR beta repertoire diversity changes with age. Four age groups were formed from the donors: young (average approximately 16 years), middle-aged (approximately 40), aged (62) and long-lived (more than 75). The study analyzed two additional independent replicas of 1 million unique cDNA reads from the same blood draw for two donors, one aged 18 to 30 and one aged 80 or older. The investigation overall reported the following: The CMV infection status of donors was not known, potentially confounding age-related changes in expanded clonotypes. Compared with the aged group, the long-lived group had more naive CD4+ T cells, fewer expanded clones and increased TCR diversity, suggesting age selection. Since profiling was done on bulk unsorted PBMCs, naive and antigen-experienced compartments could not be conclusively compared. Estimates of total diversity based on one million sequenced T cells were regarded as lower bounds and as underestimates. A strong correlation was found between observed TCR beta diversity and the percentage of naive T cells measured by flow cytometry. As age increased, observed TCR beta diversity per million T cells dropped in a roughly linear way, and a significant reduction was already evident by age 40.

Library generation was performed with 5' RACE. The sequencer listed for this sample is Illumina HiSeq 2500. A second roughly 6 to 12 cycle PCR used a sample-barcoded 5' primer and a J-beta primer mix. Each TCR beta cDNA molecule received a unique molecular identifier from a template-switch 5' adaptor carrying 12 random nucleotides. Each sample yielded at least 2.5 million CDR3-containing paired-end reads. All of the RNA was converted into first-strand cDNA using the Mint cDNA synthesis kit, with a TRBC-specific oligonucleotide serving as the primer. All cDNA was treated with uracil-DNA glycosylase and then went through a first 18-cycle PCR with the universal primers M1SS and BC2_uni_R. In the original analysis: Normalization of each sample was performed by random selection of 1 million high-quality reads, each carrying a distinct molecular identifier. Instead of being binned into consensus sequences, reads with shared molecular identifiers were discarded. CDR3 identification, clonotype clustering and error correction used MiTCR with a Q25 quality threshold and the strictest error-elimination algorithm. A nonparametric unseen species model using Euler transformation provided a lower-bound estimate of total TCR beta diversity. TCRdb passed the public sequencing reads through fastp at Q25 and MiXCR, retaining productive beta sequences. Rows matching on CDR3 protein sequence are summarized as one entry with the most common DNA and genes. The V and J calls reflect TCRdb's pipeline rather than the authors' work. The sample table shows some 1.7 million distinct CDR3 sequences, and roughly 28% are seen once. The top ten clonotypes cover about 7.7% of the sample.

In the case of this clonotype: Its antigen is still unknown. A much larger clone sits a single nucleotide away, making a read error possible.

Systemically healthy Caucasian individuals from Russia, 35 to 50 in total and aged about 6 to 95 years, were included as donors. Each donor gave ten milliliters of peripheral blood, collected into EDTA-treated Vacutainer tubes. Ficoll-Paque density-gradient centrifugation was used to isolate PBMCs, with at least 6 million per sample. Total RNA, at least 6 micrograms per sample, was extracted from PBMCs with Trizol reagent. For every donor, flow cytometry on a PBMC aliquot measured the percentage of naive CD45RAhigh/CD27high T cells. What was sequenced was blood. The sequence derives from a woman aged 30 to 39 in good health.

The bases are TGTGCCAGCAGTTCTACTCACAGGGACTCCTACGAGCAGTACTTC. It translates as CASSSTHRDSYEQYF. The chain links TRBV6-5 with TRBJ2-7; tentative D gene TRBD1, with 6 bases matching. Between the V and J ends, shortened by 4 bases and 0 bases respectively, the junction contains 13 bases. The CDR3 sequence holds 15 residues, the cysteine and phenylalanine included. The entry retains the CDR3 DNA only, 45 bases that are in frame from base 1. The CDR1 and CDR2 encoded by the germline V gene are MNHEY and SVGAGI.